Included here is one TCR beta chain sequence, with context. No antigen is known for it. From each donor, an approximately 2.3 ml peripheral blood sample was drawn into PAXgene tubes and stored at -80 degrees C. Without T cell sorting, total RNA was isolated from whole blood using the PAXgene blood miRNA kit on an automated QIAcube. Peripheral blood from monozygotic twin pairs concordant or discordant for inflammatory bowel disease was subjected to deep TCRalpha and TCRbeta repertoire profiling with unique molecular barcoding. Smoking habits were recorded for all twin pairs, and individuals were classified as current, former or never smokers. This sample is part of a study of monozygotic twins with inflammatory bowel disease (dated by TCRdb to between 2017 and 2020). Looking at the study overall: In total, around 28 monozygotic twin pairs made up the full study: 19 Danish pairs, all IBD-discordant, plus nine German pairs, of which four were IBD-concordant and five were IBD-discordant. The search for disease-associated traits relied mainly on comparing IBD patients with their genetically identical healthy co-twins within discordant pairs. Each individual had, on average, about 151 000 unique TCRalpha sequences and 181 000 unique TCRbeta sequences available for analysis.

The CDR3 goes from the cysteine to the phenylalanine over 15 residues. DNA is not on record. Sequences SGDLS (CDR1) and YYNGEE (CDR2) are obtained from the germline V gene. On the study overall, not on this receptor specifically: The results gave no support for a single strong signal or clonotype linked to IBD. Compared with healthy twins, IBD patients had fewer clonotypes in common with other individuals, a difference most pronounced in patients showing signs of disease activity. Because patients received different immunosuppressive treatments, the repertoires may have picked up extra background noise and variability between individuals. Distinction between different T cell subtypes could not be achieved in the analysis. IBD patients had lower TCRbeta repertoire diversity, measured by the inverse Simpson index, than their healthy co-twins. No difference in repertoire similarity was observed between concordant and discordant twins, possibly owing to limited statistical power.

Library creation used 5' RACE. The input for every TCR library was roughly 4,000 ng of total RNA. For each sample, cDNA synthesis with SMARTScribe reverse transcriptase was split into eight separate reactions. During cDNA synthesis, unique molecular identifiers containing a 6-nucleotide sample barcode were introduced by template switching. Two nested PCRs of about 15 and 9 cycles amplified the TCRalpha and TCRbeta cDNA, and bead purification followed each PCR. Before amplification, the cDNA was treated with uracil DNA-glycosylase and purified using the QIAquick PCR purification kit. The second PCR added Illumina TruSeq-compatible adapters along with sample-specific barcodes. Library quality and concentration were checked on TapeStation and Qubit, and libraries were pooled at about 4.9 ng each. The pooled libraries were sequenced with 2 x 100 bp reads and custom sequencing primers on an Illumina HiSeq2500 single-index Rapid Run. From the authors' description of their analysis: UMI-based consensus assembly with MiGEC version 1.2.6 was used to correct PCR and sequencing errors. MiXCR version 2.1.1 was used for V(D)J alignment, clonotype assembly and CDR3 extraction. To normalise gene usage, clonotype sharing and MAIT/NKT TCR abundance, the analysis used the top 1000, 10 000 and 20 000 clonotypes per sample. Diversity was computed as the inverse Simpson index with the vegan R package after downsampling to 27 000 UMIs. Paired Mann-Whitney U tests were applied to discordant twin pairs, with Benjamini-Hochberg correction for multiple testing. Following TCRdb reprocessing, every CDR3 protein sequence forms one entry, and DNA is not provided. The V and J calls were determined by TCRdb, not by the authors. The table for this sample records some 440,000 distinct CDR3 sequences. Clones ranked in the top ten supply roughly 2.2% of the sample.

The rearrangement joined TRBV9 to TRBJ2-1; TCRdb lists TRBD1, though no DNA is available to test this call. The sequencing sample was made of blood. This receptor was identified in a human donor with ulcerative colitis or Crohn's disease, or a healthy co-twin of an affected twin (not recorded which). The CDR3 region reads CASSVGQGAYNEQFF.